The entry that follows covers one T cell receptor beta chain sequence. The entry originates in a study of cytotoxic CD8 clonotypes in ibrutinib-treated CLL. Looking at the study overall: Among the patients, more than ten presented as relapsed/refractory and about 14 as treatment-naive; around 18 showed unmutated IGHV.

The CDR3 loop spans 14 amino acids. Germline CDR1 and CDR2: MNHEY and SVGAGI. Germline trimming cut 6 bases from V and 7 bases from J; bases unmatched to any gene: 6. Generated by immunoSEQ multiplex PCR, the TCRdb table keeps only in-frame clones and is missing some. The table lists 150,000 to 250,000 clones, over 60% of them singletons. This sequence was found in a human donor with chronic lymphocytic leukemia. The rearrangement joins TRBV6-5 to TRBJ2-1; 10 bases agree with TRBD2. Sequenced here: PBMCs, sampled after 24 months of ibrutinib treatment. The CDR3 sequence: CASRSGRATNEQFF. The CDR3 region has the DNA TGTGCCAGCAGGAGCGGGAGGGCCACAAATGAGCAGTTCTTC.